Listed below are T cell receptor beta chains from one sample, sequenced in a study of blood T cell repertoires in COVID-19. TCRdb's copy holds only in-frame clones and misses some; the assay was immunoSEQ multiplex PCR. Of about 670,000 clones listed, about 87% are singletons. Sequencing was performed on peripheral blood. The receptors stem from a woman younger than 35 with acute or convalescent COVID-19. Each CDR3 is given with its conserved first and last residue.

CDR3: CASSSRDSYEQYF; V: TRBV7-9; J: TRBJ2-7
CDR3: CASSLHGGGNQPQHF; V: TRBV5-6; J: TRBJ1-5
CDR3: CASSSTRTGGAKGDEKLFF; V: TRBV27; J: TRBJ1-4
CDR3: CASSSTMRGQGTGELFF; V: TRBV5-1; J: TRBJ2-2
CDR3: CASYLERLYGYTF; V: TRBV2; J: TRBJ1-2
CDR3: CATSDTGTATVGYTF; V: TRBV24-1; J: TRBJ1-2
CDR3: CASSPGTSSYEQYF; V: TRBV27; J: TRBJ2-7
CDR3: CASRSTSGGYEQYF; V: TRBV12-2; J: TRBJ2-7
CDR3: CASSPIELSGNTIYF; V: TRBV18; J: TRBJ1-3
CDR3: CASNEGDEQFF; V: TRBV5-4; J: TRBJ2-1
CDR3: CATPGQGDEQYF; V: TRBV2; J: TRBJ2-7
CDR3: CASLLLAGGSYEQYF; V: TRBV2; J: TRBJ2-7
CDR3: CASSWEMNTEAFF; V: TRBV18; J: TRBJ1-1
CDR3: CAWSGRTEAFF; V: TRBV30; J: TRBJ1-1
CDR3: CASSYGQGYEQYF; V: TRBV5-1; J: TRBJ2-7
CDR3: CASSASYGYTF; V: TRBV9; J: TRBJ1-2
CDR3: CASSARQGATEAFF; V: TRBV7-2; J: TRBJ1-1
CDR3: CASRPTGGQETQYF; V: TRBV2; J: TRBJ2-5
CDR3: CASRDGQGAGYTF; V: TRBV6-5; J: TRBJ1-2
CDR3: CASSLAPVNTEAFF; V: TRBV6-5; J: TRBJ1-1
CDR3: CASNPGARHTDTQYF; V: TRBV28; J: TRBJ2-3
CDR3: CSVDEGGDEKLFF; V: TRBV29-1; J: TRBJ1-4
CDR3: CASSLGQSSGNTIYF; V: TRBV18; J: TRBJ1-3
CDR3: CASSRRRDTEAFF; V: TRBV6-2/TRBV6-3; J: TRBJ1-1
CDR3: CATSKGGANTEAFF; V: TRBV24-1; J: TRBJ1-1
CDR3: CATSDRTRGFAGELFF; V: TRBV24-1; J: TRBJ2-2